This T cell receptor beta chain derives from a study of blood T cell repertoires in COVID-19. Study information: Recovered status applied to Cohort 3 donors who had two consecutive negative PCRs. It also applied to those with clearance or with symptom resolution.

Everyone who took part was roughly 18 to 89 years old, and they came from about two dozen US areas. Sequenced by immunoSEQ multiplex PCR; TCRdb stores in-frame clones only, minus some. The sample contains about 170,000 clones, 79% of which appear only once. This clone appeared a single time. Sequencing input: PBMCs or T cells enriched from blood (not recorded which). This clonotype originated in an older woman in a cohort exposed to, infected with or recovered from COVID-19 (not recorded which).

The CDR3, as DNA: TGCGCCAGCAGCACGGGACTAGCCACCGGGGAGCTGTTTTTT. Residues: CASSTGLATGELFF. The V gene is TRBV5-1, the J gene TRBJ2-2; TRBD2 aligns across 9 bases. The CDR3 runs 14 residues. V lost 4 bases to trimming and J lost 4 bases; unmatched junction nucleotides: 2. The germline gives CDR1 SGHRS, CDR2 YFSETQ.